This T cell receptor (beta chain) was captured in a study of blood T cell repertoires in COVID-19. Whole-study context: T cells, B-cell-depleted T cells, or PBMCs supplied cDNA or gDNA.

Profiled with immunoSEQ multiplex PCR; TCRdb holds only in-frame clones, not every one. The sample holds about 190,000 clones, 86% seen once. The CDR3 length is 14 residues. V dropped 3 bases and J dropped 6; count of bases not matched to a gene: 8. The germline gives CDR1 LNHDA, CDR2 SQIVND (reference sequence). V is TRBV19 and J is TRBJ2-7, with 7 bases lining up with TRBD1. The receptor comes from a young woman who had recovered from COVID-19. Sequences were obtained from PBMCs or T cells enriched from blood (not recorded which). CDR3 sequence: CASSIGQQGTEQYF. DNA for the CDR3: TGTGCCAGTAGTATCGGACAACAGGGGACCGAGCAGTACTTC.